This paragraph reports one T cell receptor (beta chain). This sample stems from a study of technical replicates of blood from a few donors. This table comes from immunoSEQ multiplex PCR, and its TCRdb copy is limited to in-frame clones, with some not included. Here the sample spans about 83,000 clones, roughly 92% being singletons. V was clipped by 0 bases and J by 2 bases, with 8 bases between them. The CDR3 extends over 14 amino acids. Germline V CDR1 and CDR2: MDHEN, SYDVKM. Input material: T cells isolated from PBMCs. The TCR originated in a human donor in good health. V gene TRBV28 combines with J gene TRBJ2-7, with a possible D match to TRBD1 (6 bases). CDR3 in DNA: TGTGCCAGCAGTTTATGGGGGGCCACCTACGAGCAGTACTTC. Protein product: CASSLWGATYEQYF.